The clone carrying this T cell receptor (beta chain) has just a few counts. The data are from a study of blood T cell repertoires in COVID-19. For the study at large: Samples came from the United States, Italy and Spain, spanning acute and convalescent COVID-19. T cells, B-cell-depleted T cells, or PBMCs supplied cDNA or gDNA.

Under the authors' procedure: Using reference gene primer amplification, nucleated cell counts were estimated. Here immunoSEQ multiplex PCR was the method, and the copy in TCRdb shows in-frame clones only, minus some. V and J calls and clone size are copied from that table; D and trimming were computed from the DNA. This sample carries roughly 98,000 clones, about 81% of them seen once, and the ten largest clones take about an eighth. This CDR3 is built from 15 residues. V shed 0 bases, J shed 4 bases, and the junction held 6 bases outside the gene matches. Germline loops: CDR1 MNHEY, CDR2 SVGAGI. The source of this sequence is a human donor in a cohort sampled during active COVID-19. Specimen: peripheral blood. The J gene is TRBJ2-7, the V gene TRBV6-5; 7 nucleotides match TRBD2. CDR3 sequence (DNA): TGTGCCAGCAGTTACTCGAGAGCGGGGAGATACGAGCAGTACTTC. Its protein product is CASSYSRAGRYEQYF.